The table lists the clone carrying this TCR beta chain with a few counts. This record comes from a study of identical twins. V was cut by 6 bases and J by 2 bases, with 11 bases left in between. The CDR3 contains 14 residues. The germline CDR1 and CDR2 sequences are DFQATT and SNEGSKA (reference sequence). TCRdb re-derived calls from the 5' RACE reads in MiXCR, one entry per CDR3 protein. Among fewer than 500,000 distinct CDR3 sequences listed, 14% were seen once. These data are also associated with another study on yellow fever vaccine responses in identical twins.

The chain recombines TRBV20-1 with TRBJ2-6; a weak D match, TRBD1 (6 bases). The TCR originated in a young woman in good health. Sequenced input: CD4+ T cells sorted from blood. DNA of the CDR3: TGCAGTGCAGCAGGGGACGCTGGGGCCAACGTCCTGACTTTC. It specifies CSAAGDAGANVLTF.